What follows describes a single T cell receptor beta chain. Its antigen remains unidentified. TCRdb fed the 5' RACE reads into MiXCR, producing one record per CDR3 protein. The table records nearly 350,000 distinct CDR3 sequences, about 7.8% of them present only once. The sample belongs to a study of T cells after yellow fever vaccination. Study context: Researchers used SMART-Seq v4 Ultra Low Input to prepare fractions that had low cell numbers.

Overall study findings and caveats: Researchers cautioned that FACS-sorted repertoires could harbor abundant clonotypes contaminating from the bulk population.

Germline lookup yields CDR1 SEHNR and CDR2 FQNEAQ (reference sequence). The CDR3 has 14 residues. Trimming cost V 1 base and J 7 bases, with 13 bases left between them. The V call is TRBV7-9, the J call TRBJ1-2; D remains unclear. This sequence was found in a man aged 18 to 30 who received the YFV17D yellow fever vaccine. Source: PBMCs, taken around 45 days after the first yellow fever vaccination. The CDR3 DNA reads as TGTGCCAGCAGCTTAGATGGCCTCGGCCGTGGCTACACCTTC. Translating it yields CASSLDGLGRGYTF.